A single sample gave rise to the 8 T cell receptor beta chains below, sequenced in a study of T cell changes during pregnancy in multiple sclerosis. Generated by immunoSEQ multiplex PCR, the TCRdb table keeps only in-frame clones and is missing some. In the table there are fewer than 65,000 clones, roughly 91% of which are singletons. Specimen: peripheral blood, collected in the third trimester of pregnancy. These receptors were obtained from a female donor in good health, enrolled as a control in a pregnancy study.

This chain links TRBV11-2 with TRBJ1-4, with a tentative D call TRBD1 (5 bases). V was clipped by 6 bases and J by 5 bases, with 19 bases between them. Germline CDR1 reads SGHAT; CDR2 reads FQNNGV. The CDR3 consists of 16 residues. CDR3 loop: CASSLRQMGWNEKLFF. The CDR3 DNA follows: TGTGCCAGCAGTCTGAGACAGATGGGGTGGAATGAAAAACTGTTTTTT.

V gene TRBV6-1 combines with J gene TRBJ1-5, with a tentative D call TRBD1 (5 bases). CDR1 and CDR2 (germline): MNHNS, SASEGT. Trimming pared 3 bases from V and 3 bases from J, leaving 15 bases between. This CDR3 spans 16 amino acids. In DNA, the CDR3 is TGTGCCAGCAGTGATTTGGGGCAGGGCCTCAATCAGCCCCAGCATTTT. Translating gives CASSDLGQGLNQPQHF.

The chain uses TRBV18 and TRBJ1-1, with D possibly TRBD1 on 5 matching bases. In germline, CDR1 is KGHSH, CDR2 LQKENI. V was trimmed by 8 bases and J by 0 bases, leaving 10 bases between them. This CDR3 has 13 residues. The CDR3: CASLTAMNTEAFF. The CDR3 nucleotides are TGTGCCAGCCTGACAGCTATGAACACTGAAGCTTTCTTT.

This sequence joins TRBV5-4 and TRBJ2-5; 7 bases align to TRBD2. This CDR3 is 16 amino acids long. Germline CDR1 and CDR2: SGHNT and YYREEE (reference sequence). V lost 0 bases to trimming and J lost 2 bases; unmatched junction nucleotides: 7. The DNA of the CDR3 is TGTGCCAGCAGCTTGGGTTGGCGGGGGAGACAAGAGACCCAGTACTTC. Protein sequence: CASSLGWRGRQETQYF.

The V and J genes are TRBV6-5 and TRBJ1-1, with D possibly matching TRBD1 (6 bases). Germline V gene sequence: CDR1 MNHEY, CDR2 SVGAGI. V was clipped by 6 bases and J by 3 bases, with 8 bases between them. This CDR3 is 12 amino acids long. The CDR3 reads CASSPGDTEAFF. CDR3 DNA: TGTGCCAGCAGCCCAGGGGACACTGAAGCTTTCTTT.

Details on this clone: At one end, the junction sequence differs from germline, possibly due to a read error. The gene calls are TRBV28 and TRBJ2-7; a weak D match, TRBD2 (5 bases). The CDR3 runs 12 residues. Germline V lookup: CDR1 MDHEN, CDR2 SYDVKM. The CDR3 nucleotides read TGTGCCAGCAGCCGATCTTTGGACTTGCTAGGGTTC. This encodes CASSRSLDLLGF.

The genes are TRBV30 and TRBJ2-3, with TRBD2 matching over 7 bases. This CDR3 contains 15 residues. V shed 0 bases, J shed 4 bases, and the junction held 7 bases outside the gene matches. The V gene's germline CDR1 is GTSNPN and CDR2 SVGIG (reference sequence). The CDR3 nucleotides are TGTGCCTGGAGTGTGCAGGGAGGGAGCGCAGATACGCAGTATTTT. Protein: CAWSVQGGSADTQYF.

The chain links TRBV2 to TRBJ1-5; TRBD1 matches at 7 bases. The CDR3 length is 14 residues. Germline values: CDR1 SNHLY, CDR2 FYNNEI. Trimming cost V 4 bases and J 7 bases; bases outside gene matches: 7. DNA for the CDR3: TGTGCCAGCAGTGGACAGGGCGGAGGACAGCCCCAGCATTTT. Translating gives CASSGQGGGQPQHF.